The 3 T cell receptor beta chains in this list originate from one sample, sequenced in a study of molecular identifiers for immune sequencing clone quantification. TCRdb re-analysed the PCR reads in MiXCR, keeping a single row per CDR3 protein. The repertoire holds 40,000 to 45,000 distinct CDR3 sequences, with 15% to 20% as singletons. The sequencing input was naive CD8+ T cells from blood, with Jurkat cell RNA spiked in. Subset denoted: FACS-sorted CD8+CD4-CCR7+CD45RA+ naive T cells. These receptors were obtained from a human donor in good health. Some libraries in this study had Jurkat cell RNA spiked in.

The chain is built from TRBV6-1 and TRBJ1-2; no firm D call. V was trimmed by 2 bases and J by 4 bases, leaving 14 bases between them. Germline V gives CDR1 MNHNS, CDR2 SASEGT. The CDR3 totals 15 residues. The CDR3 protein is CASSEWSETVYGYTF. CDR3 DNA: TGTGCCAGCAGTGAATGGTCGGAAACAGTCTATGGCTACACCTTC.

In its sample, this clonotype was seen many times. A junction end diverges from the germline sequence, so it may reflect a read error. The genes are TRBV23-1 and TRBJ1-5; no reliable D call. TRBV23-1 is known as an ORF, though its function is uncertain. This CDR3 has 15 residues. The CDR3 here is CASSRTCRNPLPQLF. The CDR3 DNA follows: TGCGCCAGCAGTCGTACTTGCCGTAACCCGCTCCCCCAGCTTTTT.

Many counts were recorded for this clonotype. CDR3 DNA: TGTGCCAGCAGTTCAGGGGGCGGTTGGGAAAAACTGTTTTTT. It codes for CASSSGGGWEKLFF. The rearrangement joins TRBV27 to TRBJ1-4, with 8 bases identical to TRBD1. The CDR3 consists of 14 residues. From germline, CDR1 is MNHEY and CDR2 SMNVEV (reference sequence). With V trimmed by 4 bases and J by 8 bases, 6 bases remained unmatched.